A single sample gave rise to the 5 T cell receptor beta chains below, sequenced in a study of Graves' ophthalmopathy and Graves' hyperthyroidism. TCR beta CDR3 amplification used RNA transcripts. HTBI-primed RT-PCR formed the first round, and a multiplex PCR formed the second. Each CDR3 protein gets one entry after TCRdb re-called the multiplex PCR reads with MiXCR. Found here are about 740,000 distinct CDR3 sequences, roughly two fifths of them singletons; the top ten hold about 40%. Sample: peripheral blood. All receptors derive from an adult man with Graves' ophthalmopathy.

This clonotype was observed a few times. The chain employs TRBV29-1 and TRBJ1-2; 10 bases are shared with TRBD1. CDR1 and CDR2 (germline): SQVTM, ANQGSEA. The CDR3 length is 14 residues. Losses at the gene ends were 6 bases for V and 4 bases for J; bases not matched to a gene: 8. The CDR3 loop is CSVTGTGVAYGYTF. DNA of the CDR3: TGCAGCGTCACCGGGACAGGGGTGGCCTATGGCTACACCTTC.

The chain recombines TRBV2 with TRBJ1-1; D is possibly TRBD1 (5 bases). CDR1 is SNHLY, CDR2 FYNNEI, per germline. V was cut by 6 bases and J by 4 bases, with 12 bases left in between. The length of the CDR3 is 13 residues. CDR3 in amino acids: CASSGAGGTEAFF. The DNA for the CDR3 is TGTGCCAGCAGCGGCGCTGGGGGCACTGAAGCTTTCTTT.

The rearrangement uses TRBV2 and TRBJ1-1; no definite D call. The germline V and J ends were trimmed by 5 bases and 6 bases, with 19 bases remaining between them. Germline V gives CDR1 SNHLY, CDR2 FYNNEI. CDR3 length: 15 residues. CDR3 amino acids: CASSLEAYGRAEAFF. Here the CDR3 DNA reads TGTGCCAGCAGTTTAGAAGCGTATGGACGGGCTGAAGCTTTCTTT. The full variable domain, completed using reference TRBV2 and TRBJ1-1, is EPEVTQTPSHQVTQMGQEVILRCVPISNHLYFYWYRQILGQKVEFLVSFYNNEISEKSEIFDDQFSVERPDGSNFTLKIRSTKLEDSAMYFCASSLEAYGRAEAFFGQGTRLTVV.

At least ten counts were recorded for this clonotype. This rearrangement joins TRBV19 to TRBJ1-1; D gene ambiguous. V shed 5 bases and J shed 1 base, with 8 bases lying between them. Per germline, CDR1 LNHDA and CDR2 SQIVND (reference sequence). This CDR3 is 13 amino acids long. CDR3 loop: CASSHRTNTEAFF. For the CDR3, the DNA is TGTGCCAGTAGTCACAGAACGAACACTGAAGCTTTCTTT.

The chain is built from TRBV5-6 and TRBJ1-1; D possibly corresponds to TRBD1 (5 bases). The germline V gene has CDR1 SGHDT and CDR2 YYEEEE. Trimming removed 0 bases from V and 10 bases from J, with 13 bases in between. The CDR3 covers 13 residues. The DNA of the CDR3 is TGTGCCAGCAGCTTGGCCCCGGGGGTGCGAGCTTTCTTT. Translating it yields CASSLAPGVRAFF.